The rows below give T cell receptor beta chains drawn from one sample of a study of a mutant IDH1 vaccine in newly diagnosed glioma. These receptors have no known antigen. TCRdb keeps only in-frame clones here, not all; method: immunoSEQ multiplex PCR. The profile shows about 36,000 clones, about four fifths of them singletons. The source material was peripheral blood mononuclear cells (PBMCs), sampled from a glioma patient whose treatment included an IDH1 peptide vaccine. Source of these receptors: a woman in her thirties with glioma. Some clones in this sample may be carry-over from other donors' samples. Each CDR3 is given without its conserved first and last residue. A D gene is named only where the DNA matches it firmly.

V	J	D	CDR3
TRBV9	TRBJ1-1	TRBD1	ASSGGDRGNTEAF
TRBV19	TRBJ1-1	TRBD1	ASSIFGTGDAEAF
TRBV11-2	TRBJ1-5	.	ASSPGIGQPQH
TRBV28	TRBJ1-2	.	ASRSSVGYGYT
TRBV5-6	TRBJ2-5	.	ASSLGGRIVLETQY
TRBV9	TRBJ2-5	TRBD1	ASSVTDRVETQY
TRBV29-1	TRBJ2-7	.	SVEGPGSYEQY
TRBV7-3	TRBJ2-3	TRBD2	ASSLSGLAGGVDTQY
TRBV10-3	TRBJ1-2	TRBD1	AISPGQGKSYT
TRBV6-6	TRBJ1-1	.	ASSYSARSTEAF
TRBV25-1	TRBJ2-7	.	ASTRPPGEQY
TRBV18	TRBJ2-7	TRBD2	ASSPTRRGLAYYEQY
TRBV2	TRBJ2-4	.	ASERVKNIQY
TRBV4-1	TRBJ2-2	.	ASSPQPGPTTGELF
TRBV27	TRBJ2-3	TRBD1	ASRTHRGDTQY
TRBV10-1	TRBJ1-1	.	ASSEQGGTEAF
TRBV7-8	TRBJ1-1	.	ASRTDTEAF
TRBV19	TRBJ2-2	.	ASSIDLNTGELF
TRBV13	TRBJ2-2	.	ASSSRPGGGTGELF
TRBV28	TRBJ2-7	.	ASSLKLRGYSYEQY
TRBV4-1	TRBJ2-2	.	ASSQEGNTGELF
TRBV5-1	TRBJ2-1	TRBD2	ASSLTSGTSGRTEQF
TRBV19	TRBJ1-2	TRBD1	ASSIGPGGSGYT
TRBV5-1	TRBJ2-1	TRBD2	ASSQGTSGVGEQF
TRBV19	TRBJ2-5	TRBD1	ASRDRGKETQY
TRBV30	TRBJ2-7	.	AWSVSYYEQY
TRBV5-5	TRBJ1-4	TRBD1	ASSRTGWPNRDEKLF
TRBV9	TRBJ1-4	TRBD1	ASSVGGTGGQEKLF
TRBV7-2	TRBJ2-2	TRBD1	ASSLPGQEFSGELF